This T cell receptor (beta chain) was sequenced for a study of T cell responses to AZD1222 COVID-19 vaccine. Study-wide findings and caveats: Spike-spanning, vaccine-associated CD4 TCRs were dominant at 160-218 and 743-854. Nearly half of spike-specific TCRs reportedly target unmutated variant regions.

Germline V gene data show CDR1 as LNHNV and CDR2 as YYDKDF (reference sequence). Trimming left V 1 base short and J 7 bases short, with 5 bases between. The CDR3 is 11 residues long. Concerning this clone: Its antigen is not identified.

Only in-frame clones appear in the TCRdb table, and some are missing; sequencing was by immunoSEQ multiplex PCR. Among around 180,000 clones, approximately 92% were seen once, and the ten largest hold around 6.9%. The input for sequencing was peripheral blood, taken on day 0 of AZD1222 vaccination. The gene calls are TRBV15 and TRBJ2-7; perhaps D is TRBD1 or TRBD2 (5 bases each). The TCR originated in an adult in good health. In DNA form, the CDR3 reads TGTGCCACCAGCAGAGGGGGGGAGCAGTACTTC. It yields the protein CATSRGGEQYF. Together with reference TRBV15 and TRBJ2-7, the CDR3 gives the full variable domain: DAMVIQNPRYQVTQFGKPVTLSCSQTLNHNVMYWYQQKSSQAPKLLFHYYDKDFNNEADTPDNFQSRRPNTSFCFLDIRSPGLGDTAMYLCATSRGGEQYFGPGTRLTVT.